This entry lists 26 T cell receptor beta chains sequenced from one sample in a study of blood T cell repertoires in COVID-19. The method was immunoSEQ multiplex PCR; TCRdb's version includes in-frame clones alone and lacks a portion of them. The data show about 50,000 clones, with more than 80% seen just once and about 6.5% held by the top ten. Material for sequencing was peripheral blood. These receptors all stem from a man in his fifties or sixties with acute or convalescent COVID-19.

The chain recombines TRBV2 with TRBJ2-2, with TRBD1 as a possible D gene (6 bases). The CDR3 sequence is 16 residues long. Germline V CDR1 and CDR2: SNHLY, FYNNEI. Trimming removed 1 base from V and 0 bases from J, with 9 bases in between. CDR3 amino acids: CASSEVGAANTGELFF. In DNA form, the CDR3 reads TGTGCCAGCAGTGAAGTGGGGGCGGCGAACACCGGGGAGCTGTTTTTT.

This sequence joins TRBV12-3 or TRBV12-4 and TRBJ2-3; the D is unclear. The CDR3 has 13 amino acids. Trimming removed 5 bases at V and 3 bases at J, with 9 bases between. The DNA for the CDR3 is TGTGCCAGCAGTCTATTCGGGACAGATACGCAGTATTTT. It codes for CASSLFGTDTQYF.

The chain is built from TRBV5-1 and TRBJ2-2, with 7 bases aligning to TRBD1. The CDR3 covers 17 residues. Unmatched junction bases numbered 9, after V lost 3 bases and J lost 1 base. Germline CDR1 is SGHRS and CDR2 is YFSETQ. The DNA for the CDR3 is TGCGCCAGCAGCTCGGCCTGGGACAGCCTGAACACCGGGGAGCTGTTTTTT. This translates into CASSSAWDSLNTGELFF.

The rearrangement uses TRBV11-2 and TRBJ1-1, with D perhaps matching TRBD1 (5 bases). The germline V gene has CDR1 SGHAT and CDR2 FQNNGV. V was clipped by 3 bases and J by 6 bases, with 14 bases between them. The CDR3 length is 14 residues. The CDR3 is CASSLFVDTPEAFF. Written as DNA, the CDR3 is TGTGCCAGCAGCTTGTTTGTGGACACCCCTGAAGCTTTCTTT.

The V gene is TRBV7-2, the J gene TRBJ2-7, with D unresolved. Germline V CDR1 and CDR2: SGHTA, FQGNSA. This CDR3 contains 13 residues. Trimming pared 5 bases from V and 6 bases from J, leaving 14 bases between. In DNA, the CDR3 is TGTGCCAGCAGCCCTCAGAGGCTTGGCGAGCAGTACTTC. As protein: CASSPQRLGEQYF.

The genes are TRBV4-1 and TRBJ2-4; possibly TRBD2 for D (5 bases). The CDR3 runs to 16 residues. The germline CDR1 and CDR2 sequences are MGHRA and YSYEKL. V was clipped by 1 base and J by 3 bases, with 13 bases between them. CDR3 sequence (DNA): TGCGCCAGCAGCCAAGGGGAGACTCCCGGCAAAAACATTCAGTACTTC. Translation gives CASSQGETPGKNIQYF.

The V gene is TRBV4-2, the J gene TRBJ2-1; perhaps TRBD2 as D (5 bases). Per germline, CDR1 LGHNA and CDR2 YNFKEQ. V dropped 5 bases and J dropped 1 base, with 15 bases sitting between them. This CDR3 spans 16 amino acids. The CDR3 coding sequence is TGTGCCAGCAGCTACGAAGCGGTTACTTCCTACAATGAGCAGTTCTTC. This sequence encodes CASSYEAVTSYNEQFF.

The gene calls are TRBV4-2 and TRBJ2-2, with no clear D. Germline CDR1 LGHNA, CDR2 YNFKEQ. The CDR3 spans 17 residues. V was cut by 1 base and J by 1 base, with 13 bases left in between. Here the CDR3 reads CASSQAVVAGNTGELFF. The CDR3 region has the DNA TGTGCCAGCAGCCAAGCCGTCGTTGCAGGGAACACCGGGGAGCTGTTTTTT.

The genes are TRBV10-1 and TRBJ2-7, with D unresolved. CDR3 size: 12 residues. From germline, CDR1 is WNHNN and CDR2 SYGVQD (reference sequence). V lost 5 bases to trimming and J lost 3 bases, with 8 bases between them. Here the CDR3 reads CASSRSNYEQYF. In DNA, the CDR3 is TGCGCCAGCAGTCGATCTAACTACGAGCAGTACTTC.

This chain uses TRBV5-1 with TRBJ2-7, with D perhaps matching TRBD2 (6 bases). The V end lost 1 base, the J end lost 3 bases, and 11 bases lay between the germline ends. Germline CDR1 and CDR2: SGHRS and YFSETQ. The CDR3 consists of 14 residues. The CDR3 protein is CASSLSGRSYEQYF. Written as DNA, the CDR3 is TGCGCCAGCAGCTTGAGTGGGAGGAGCTACGAGCAGTACTTC.

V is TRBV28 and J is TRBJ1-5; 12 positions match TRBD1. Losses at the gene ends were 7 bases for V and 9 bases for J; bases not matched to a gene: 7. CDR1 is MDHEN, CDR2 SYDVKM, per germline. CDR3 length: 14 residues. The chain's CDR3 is CASTIGTGGSPQHF. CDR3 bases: TGTGCCAGCACCATAGGGACAGGGGGCTCGCCCCAGCATTTT.

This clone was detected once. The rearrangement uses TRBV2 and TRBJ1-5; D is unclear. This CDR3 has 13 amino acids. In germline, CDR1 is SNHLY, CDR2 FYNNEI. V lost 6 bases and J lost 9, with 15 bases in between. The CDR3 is CASRGSILAPQHF. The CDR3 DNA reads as TGTGCCAGCAGGGGGAGCATCTTAGCGCCCCAGCATTTT.

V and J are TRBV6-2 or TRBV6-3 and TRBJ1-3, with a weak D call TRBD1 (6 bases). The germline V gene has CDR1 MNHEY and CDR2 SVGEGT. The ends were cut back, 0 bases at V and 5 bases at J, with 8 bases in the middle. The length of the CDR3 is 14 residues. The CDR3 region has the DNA TGTGCCAGCAGTTACTCGCAGGGGCGAAACACCATATATTTT. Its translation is CASSYSQGRNTIYF.

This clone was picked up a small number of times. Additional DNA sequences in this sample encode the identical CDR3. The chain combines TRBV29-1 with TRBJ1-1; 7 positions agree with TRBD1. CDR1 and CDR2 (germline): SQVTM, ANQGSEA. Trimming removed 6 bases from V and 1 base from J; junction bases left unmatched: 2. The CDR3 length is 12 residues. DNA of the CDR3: TGCAGCGTAAGGACAGGGAACACTGAAGCTTTCTTT. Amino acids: CSVRTGNTEAFF.

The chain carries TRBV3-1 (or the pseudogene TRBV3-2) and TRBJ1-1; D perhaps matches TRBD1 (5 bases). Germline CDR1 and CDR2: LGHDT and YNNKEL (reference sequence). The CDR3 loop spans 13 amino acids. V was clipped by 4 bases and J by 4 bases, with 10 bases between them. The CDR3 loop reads CASSLAGGTEAFF. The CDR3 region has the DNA TGTGCCAGCAGCCTGGCGGGGGGCACTGAAGCTTTCTTT.

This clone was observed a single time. CDR3 DNA: TGTGCCAGCAGTTTGGGGAGCGGGAGTAAGTACTTC. It specifies CASSLGSGSKYF. This chain connects TRBV3-1 (or the pseudogene TRBV3-2) to TRBJ2-7, with 8 bases fitting TRBD2. The CDR3 consists of 12 residues. Germline V gene lookup returns CDR1 LGHDT and CDR2 YNNKEL (reference sequence). V dropped 6 bases and J dropped 11; count of bases not matched to a gene: 9.

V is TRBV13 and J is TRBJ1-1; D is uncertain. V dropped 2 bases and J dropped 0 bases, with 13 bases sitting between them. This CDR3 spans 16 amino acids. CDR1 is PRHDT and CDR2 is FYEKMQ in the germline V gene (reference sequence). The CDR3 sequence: CASSLSSQVLNTEAFF. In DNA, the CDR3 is TGTGCCAGCAGCTTATCGTCCCAGGTATTGAACACTGAAGCTTTCTTT.

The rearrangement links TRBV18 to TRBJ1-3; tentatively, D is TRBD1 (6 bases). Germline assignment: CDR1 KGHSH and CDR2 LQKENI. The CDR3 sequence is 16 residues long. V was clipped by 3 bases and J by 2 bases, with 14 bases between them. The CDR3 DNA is TGTGCCAGCTCACCCCGGACAGAAGAGACTGGAAACACCATATATTTT. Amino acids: CASSPRTEETGNTIYF.

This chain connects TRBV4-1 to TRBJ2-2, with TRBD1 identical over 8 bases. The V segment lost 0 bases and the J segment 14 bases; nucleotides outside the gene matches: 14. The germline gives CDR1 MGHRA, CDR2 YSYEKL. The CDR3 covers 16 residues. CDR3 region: CASSQDRTGGYTRLFF. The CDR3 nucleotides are TGCGCCAGCAGCCAAGACCGTACAGGGGGTTACACCCGACTGTTTTTT.

CDR3 in DNA: TGTGCCAGCAGCCCACACTCGGAGGGGGCGAGGACCTTC. Amino acids: CASSPHSEGARTF. The chain recombines TRBV3-1 (or the pseudogene TRBV3-2) with TRBJ1-2; TRBD1 aligns across 7 bases. The CDR3 is made up of 13 amino acids. Germline trimming cut 4 bases from V and 14 bases from J; bases unmatched to any gene: 13. Germline assignment: CDR1 LGHDT and CDR2 YNNKEL (reference sequence).

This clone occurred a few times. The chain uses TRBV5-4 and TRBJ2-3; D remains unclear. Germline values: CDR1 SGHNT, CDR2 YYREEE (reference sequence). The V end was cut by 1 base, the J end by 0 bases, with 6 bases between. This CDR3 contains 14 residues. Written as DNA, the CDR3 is TGTGCCAGCAGCTTGAGCGCTAGCACAGATACGCAGTATTTT. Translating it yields CASSLSASTDTQYF.

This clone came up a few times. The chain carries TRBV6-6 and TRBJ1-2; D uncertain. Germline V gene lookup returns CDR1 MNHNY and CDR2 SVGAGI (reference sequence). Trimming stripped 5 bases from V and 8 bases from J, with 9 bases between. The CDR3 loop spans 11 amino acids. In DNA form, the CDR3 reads TGTGCCAGCAGTGCCGGAGGCGGCTACACCTTC. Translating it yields CASSAGGGYTF.

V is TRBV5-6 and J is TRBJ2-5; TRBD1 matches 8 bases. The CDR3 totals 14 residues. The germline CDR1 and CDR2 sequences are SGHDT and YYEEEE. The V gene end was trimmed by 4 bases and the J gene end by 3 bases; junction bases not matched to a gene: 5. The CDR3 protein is CASSGLTGEETQYF. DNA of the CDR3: TGTGCCAGCAGCGGCCTGACAGGGGAAGAGACCCAGTACTTC. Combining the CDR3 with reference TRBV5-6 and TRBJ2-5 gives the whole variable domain DAGVTQSPTHLIKTRGQQVTLRCSPKSGHDTVSWYQQALGQGPQFIFQYYEEEERQRGNFPDRFSGHQFPNYSSELNVNALLLGDSALYLCASSGLTGEETQYFGPGTRLLVL.

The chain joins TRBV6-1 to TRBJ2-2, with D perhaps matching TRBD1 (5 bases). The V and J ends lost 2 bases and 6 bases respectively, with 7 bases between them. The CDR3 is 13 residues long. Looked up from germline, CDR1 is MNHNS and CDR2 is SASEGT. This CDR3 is CASSEQGAGELFF. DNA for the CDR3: TGTGCCAGCAGTGAACAGGGCGCCGGGGAGCTGTTTTTT.

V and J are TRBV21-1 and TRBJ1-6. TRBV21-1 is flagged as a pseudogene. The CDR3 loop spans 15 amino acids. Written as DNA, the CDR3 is TGTGCCAGCACCCAGAGAGCGTGCTATAATTCACCCCTCCACTTT. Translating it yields CASTQRACYNSPLHF.

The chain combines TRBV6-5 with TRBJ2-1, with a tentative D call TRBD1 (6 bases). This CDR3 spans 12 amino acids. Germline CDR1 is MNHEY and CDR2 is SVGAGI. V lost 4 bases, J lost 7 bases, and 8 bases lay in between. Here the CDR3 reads CASSSDRNEQFF. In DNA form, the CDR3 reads TGTGCCAGCAGTTCAGACAGGAATGAGCAGTTCTTC.